The T cell receptor beta chain under discussion was sequenced for a study of technical replicates of blood from a few donors. The germline gives CDR1 LGHNA, CDR2 YNFKEQ. The CDR3 extends over 14 amino acids. The V end was cut by 0 bases, the J end by 4 bases, with 7 bases between. Clones were read by immunoSEQ multiplex PCR, and TCRdb kept only the in-frame ones, dropping some. The sample yields fewer than 80,000 clones, roughly nine tenths seen once. Sequencing was carried out using PBMCs. This rearrangement joins TRBV4-2 to TRBJ1-5, with D unresolved. The receptor's source is a human donor in good health. Some clones in this sample may be carry-over from other donors' samples. DNA for the CDR3: TGTGCCAGCAGCCAAGAAGGCGGGAATCAGCCCCAGCATTTT. Amino acids: CASSQEGGNQPQHF.